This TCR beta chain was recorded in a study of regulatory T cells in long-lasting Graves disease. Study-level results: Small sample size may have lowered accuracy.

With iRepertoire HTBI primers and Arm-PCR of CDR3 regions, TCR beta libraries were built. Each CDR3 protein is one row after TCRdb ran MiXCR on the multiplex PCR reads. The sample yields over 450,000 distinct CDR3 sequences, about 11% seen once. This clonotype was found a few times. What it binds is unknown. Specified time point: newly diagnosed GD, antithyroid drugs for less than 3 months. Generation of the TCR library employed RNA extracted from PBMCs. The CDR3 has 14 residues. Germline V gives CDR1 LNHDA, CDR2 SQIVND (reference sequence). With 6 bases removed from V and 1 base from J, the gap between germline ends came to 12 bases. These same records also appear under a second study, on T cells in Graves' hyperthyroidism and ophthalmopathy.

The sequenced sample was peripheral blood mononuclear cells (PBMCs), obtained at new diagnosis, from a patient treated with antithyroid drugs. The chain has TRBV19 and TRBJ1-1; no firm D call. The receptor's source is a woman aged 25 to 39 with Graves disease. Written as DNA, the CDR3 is TGTGCCAGTAGATCGGGGAGAGGGAACACTGAAGCTTTCTTT. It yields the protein CASRSGRGNTEAFF.